This T cell receptor beta chain was found in a study of OX40 agonist ivuxolimab in advanced cancers. As for the study in general: An agonistic human IgG2 monoclonal antibody against OX40 (CD134) was given. The study gave patients intravenous ivuxolimab at 0.01 to 10 mg/kg every 2 weeks.

Clones were read by immunoSEQ multiplex PCR, and TCRdb kept only the in-frame ones, dropping some. The repertoire has about 94,000 clones, 80% to 95% of them found once; the top ten carry 3% to 4%. The study sampled blood at baseline, cycle 4 day 1, and cycle 7 day 1. The CDR3 covers 15 residues. Germline loops: CDR1 SNHLY, CDR2 FYNNEI. V lost 1 base to trimming and J lost 2 bases, with 8 bases between them. This sequence was found in an adult with an advanced solid tumor such as melanoma, head and neck, liver or kidney cancer. Specimen: CD4+ or CD8+ T cells sorted from blood, collected in a trial of the OX40 agonist ivuxolimab. J is TRBJ2-2 and V is TRBV2; no definite D call. The DNA for the CDR3 is TGTGCCAGCAGTGAAGGGTCTATTAACACCGGGGAGCTGTTTTTT. Encoded protein: CASSEGSINTGELFF.